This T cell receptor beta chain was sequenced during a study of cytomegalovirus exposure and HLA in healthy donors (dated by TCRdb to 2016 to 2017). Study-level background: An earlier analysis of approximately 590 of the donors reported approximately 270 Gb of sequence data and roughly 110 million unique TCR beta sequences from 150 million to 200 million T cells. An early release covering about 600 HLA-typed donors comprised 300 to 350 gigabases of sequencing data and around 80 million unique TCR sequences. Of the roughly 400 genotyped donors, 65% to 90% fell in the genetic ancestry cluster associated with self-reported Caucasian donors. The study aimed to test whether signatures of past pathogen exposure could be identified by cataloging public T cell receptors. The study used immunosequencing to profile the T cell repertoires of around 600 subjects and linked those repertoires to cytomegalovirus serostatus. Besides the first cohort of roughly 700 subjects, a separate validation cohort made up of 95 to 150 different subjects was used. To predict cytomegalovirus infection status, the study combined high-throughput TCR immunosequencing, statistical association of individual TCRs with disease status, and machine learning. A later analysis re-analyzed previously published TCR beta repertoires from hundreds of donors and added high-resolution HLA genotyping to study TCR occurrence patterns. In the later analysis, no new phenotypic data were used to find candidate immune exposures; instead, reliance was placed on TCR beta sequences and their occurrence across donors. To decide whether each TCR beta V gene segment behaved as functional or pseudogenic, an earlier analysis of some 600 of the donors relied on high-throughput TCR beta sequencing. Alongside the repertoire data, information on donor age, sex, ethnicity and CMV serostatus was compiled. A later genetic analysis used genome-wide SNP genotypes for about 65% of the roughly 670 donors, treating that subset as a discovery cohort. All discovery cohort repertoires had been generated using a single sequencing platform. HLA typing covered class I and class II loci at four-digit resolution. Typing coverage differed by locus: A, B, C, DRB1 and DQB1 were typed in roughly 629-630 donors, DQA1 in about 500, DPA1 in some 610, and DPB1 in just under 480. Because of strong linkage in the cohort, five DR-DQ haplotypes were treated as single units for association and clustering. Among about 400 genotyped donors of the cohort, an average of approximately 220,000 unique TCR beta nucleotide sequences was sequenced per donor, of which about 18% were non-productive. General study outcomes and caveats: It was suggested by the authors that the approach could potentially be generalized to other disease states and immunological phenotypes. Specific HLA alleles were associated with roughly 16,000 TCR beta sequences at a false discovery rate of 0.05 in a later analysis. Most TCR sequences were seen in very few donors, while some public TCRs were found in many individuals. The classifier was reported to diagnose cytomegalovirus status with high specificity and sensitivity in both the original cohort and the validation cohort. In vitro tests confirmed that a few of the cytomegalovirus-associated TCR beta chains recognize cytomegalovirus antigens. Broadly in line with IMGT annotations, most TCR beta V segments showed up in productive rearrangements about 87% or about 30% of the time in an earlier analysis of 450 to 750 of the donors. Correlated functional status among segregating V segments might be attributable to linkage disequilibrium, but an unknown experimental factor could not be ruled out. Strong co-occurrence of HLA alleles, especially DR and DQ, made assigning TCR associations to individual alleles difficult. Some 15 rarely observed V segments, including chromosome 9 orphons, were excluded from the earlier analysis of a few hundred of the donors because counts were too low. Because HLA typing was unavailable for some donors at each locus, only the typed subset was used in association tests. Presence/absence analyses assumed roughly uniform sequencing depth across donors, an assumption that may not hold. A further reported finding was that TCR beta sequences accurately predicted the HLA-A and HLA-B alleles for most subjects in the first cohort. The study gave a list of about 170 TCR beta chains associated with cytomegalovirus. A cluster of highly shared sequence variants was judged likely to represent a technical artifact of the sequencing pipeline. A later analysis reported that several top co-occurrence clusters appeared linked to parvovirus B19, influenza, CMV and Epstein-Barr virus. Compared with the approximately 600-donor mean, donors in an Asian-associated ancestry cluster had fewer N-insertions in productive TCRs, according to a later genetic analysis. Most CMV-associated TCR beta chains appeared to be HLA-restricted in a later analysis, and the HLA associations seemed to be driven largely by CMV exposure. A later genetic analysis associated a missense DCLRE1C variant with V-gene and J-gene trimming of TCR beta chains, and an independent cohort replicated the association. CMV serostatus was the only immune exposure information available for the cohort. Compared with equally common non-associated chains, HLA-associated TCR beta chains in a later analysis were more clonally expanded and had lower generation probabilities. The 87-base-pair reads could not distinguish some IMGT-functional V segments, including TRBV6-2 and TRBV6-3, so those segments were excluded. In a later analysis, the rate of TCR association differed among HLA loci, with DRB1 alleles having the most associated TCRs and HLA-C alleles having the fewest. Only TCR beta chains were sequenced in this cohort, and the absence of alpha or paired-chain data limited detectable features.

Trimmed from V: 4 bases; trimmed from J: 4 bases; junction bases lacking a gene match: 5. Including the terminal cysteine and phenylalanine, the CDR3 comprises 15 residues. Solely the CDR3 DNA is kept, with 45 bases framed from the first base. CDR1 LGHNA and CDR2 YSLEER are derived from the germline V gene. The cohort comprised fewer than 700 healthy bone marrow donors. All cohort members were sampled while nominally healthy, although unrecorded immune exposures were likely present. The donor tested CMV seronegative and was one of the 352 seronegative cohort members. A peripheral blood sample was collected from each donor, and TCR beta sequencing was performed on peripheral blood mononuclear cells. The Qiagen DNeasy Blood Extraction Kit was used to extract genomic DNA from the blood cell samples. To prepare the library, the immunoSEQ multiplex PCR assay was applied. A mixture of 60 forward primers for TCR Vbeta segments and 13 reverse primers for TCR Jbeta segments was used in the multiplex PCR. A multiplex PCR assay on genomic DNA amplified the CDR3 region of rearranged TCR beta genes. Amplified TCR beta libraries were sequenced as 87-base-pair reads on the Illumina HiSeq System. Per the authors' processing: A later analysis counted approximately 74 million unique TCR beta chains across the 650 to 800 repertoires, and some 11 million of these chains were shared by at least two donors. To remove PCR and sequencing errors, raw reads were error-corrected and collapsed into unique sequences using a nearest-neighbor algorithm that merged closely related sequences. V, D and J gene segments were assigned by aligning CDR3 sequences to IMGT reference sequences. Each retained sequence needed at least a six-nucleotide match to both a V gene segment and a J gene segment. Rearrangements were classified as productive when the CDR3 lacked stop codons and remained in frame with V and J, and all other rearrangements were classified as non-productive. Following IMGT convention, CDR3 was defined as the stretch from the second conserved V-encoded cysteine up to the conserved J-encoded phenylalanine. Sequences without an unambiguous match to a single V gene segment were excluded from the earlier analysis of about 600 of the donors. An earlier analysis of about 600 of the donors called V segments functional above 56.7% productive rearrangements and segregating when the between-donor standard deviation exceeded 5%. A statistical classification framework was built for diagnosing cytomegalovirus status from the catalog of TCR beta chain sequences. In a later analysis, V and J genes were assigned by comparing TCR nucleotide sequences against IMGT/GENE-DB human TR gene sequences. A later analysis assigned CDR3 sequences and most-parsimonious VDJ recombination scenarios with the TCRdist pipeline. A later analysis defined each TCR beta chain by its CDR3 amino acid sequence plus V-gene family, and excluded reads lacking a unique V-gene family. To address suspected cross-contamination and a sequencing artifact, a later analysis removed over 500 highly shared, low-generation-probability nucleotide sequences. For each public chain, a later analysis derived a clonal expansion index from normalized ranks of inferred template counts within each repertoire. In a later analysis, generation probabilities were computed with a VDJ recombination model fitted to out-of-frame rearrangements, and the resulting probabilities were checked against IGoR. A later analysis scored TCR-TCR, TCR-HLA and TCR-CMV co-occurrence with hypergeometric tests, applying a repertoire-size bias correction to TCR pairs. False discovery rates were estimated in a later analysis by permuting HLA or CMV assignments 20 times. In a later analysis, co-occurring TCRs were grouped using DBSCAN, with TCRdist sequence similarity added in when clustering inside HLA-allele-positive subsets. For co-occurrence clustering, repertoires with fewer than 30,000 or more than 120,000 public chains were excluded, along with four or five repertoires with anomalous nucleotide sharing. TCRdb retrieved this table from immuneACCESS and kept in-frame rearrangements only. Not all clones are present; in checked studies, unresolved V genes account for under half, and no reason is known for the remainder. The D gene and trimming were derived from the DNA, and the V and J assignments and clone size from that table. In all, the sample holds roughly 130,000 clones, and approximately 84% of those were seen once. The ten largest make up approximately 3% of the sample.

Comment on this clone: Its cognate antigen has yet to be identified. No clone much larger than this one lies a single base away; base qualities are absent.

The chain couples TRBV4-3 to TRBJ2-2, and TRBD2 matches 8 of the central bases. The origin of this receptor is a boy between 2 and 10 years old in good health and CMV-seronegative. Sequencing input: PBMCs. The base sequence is TGCGCCAGCAGCCCGGGACTAGGTTTCACCGGGGAGCTGTTTTTT. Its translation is CASSPGLGFTGELFF.